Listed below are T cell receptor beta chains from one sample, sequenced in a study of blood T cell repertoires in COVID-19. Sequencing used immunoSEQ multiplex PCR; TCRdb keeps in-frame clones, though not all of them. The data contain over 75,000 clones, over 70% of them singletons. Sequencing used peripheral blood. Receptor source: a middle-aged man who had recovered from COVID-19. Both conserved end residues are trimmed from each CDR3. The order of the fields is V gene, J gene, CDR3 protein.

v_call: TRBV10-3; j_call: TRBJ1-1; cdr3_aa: AIRGAGVNTEAF
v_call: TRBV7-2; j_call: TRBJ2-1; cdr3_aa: ASSLGTSGSGEQF
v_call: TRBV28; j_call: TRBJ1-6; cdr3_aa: ASSSGTGGPLH
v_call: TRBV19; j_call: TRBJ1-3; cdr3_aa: ASSIQDGNTIY
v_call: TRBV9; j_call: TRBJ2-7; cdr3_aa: ASSLDYGVGEQY
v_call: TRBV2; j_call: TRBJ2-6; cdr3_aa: ASSRESGANVLT
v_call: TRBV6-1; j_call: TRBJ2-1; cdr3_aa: ASSEEAAGGFEQF
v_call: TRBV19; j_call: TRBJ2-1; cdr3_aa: AGRDRVNNEQF
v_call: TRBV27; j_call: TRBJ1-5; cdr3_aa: ASRTTGTKSNQPQH
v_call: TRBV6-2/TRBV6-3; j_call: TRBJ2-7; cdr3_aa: ASSTQREGVGEQY
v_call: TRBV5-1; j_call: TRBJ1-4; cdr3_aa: ASSLAGSLLNEKLF
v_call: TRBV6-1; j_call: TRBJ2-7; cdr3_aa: ASSEHLGGHEQY
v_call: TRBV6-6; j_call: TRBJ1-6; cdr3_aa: ASFSARRGGWSPLH
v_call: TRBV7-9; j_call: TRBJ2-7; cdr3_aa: ASSFGTGNEQY
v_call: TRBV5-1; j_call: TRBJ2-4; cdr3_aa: ASTYDNGNIQY
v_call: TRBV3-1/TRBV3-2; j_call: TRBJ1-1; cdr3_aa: ASSYTRAGEAF
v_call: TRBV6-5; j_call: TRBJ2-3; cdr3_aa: ASRATGPTDTQY
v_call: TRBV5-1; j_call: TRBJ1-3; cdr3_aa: ASSRDRTSSGNTIY
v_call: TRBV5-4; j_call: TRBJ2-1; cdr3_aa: ASSLADSYNEQF
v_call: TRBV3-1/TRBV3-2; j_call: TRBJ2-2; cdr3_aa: ASSQTSGRGETGELF
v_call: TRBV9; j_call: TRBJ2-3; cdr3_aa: ASSPGESGSWADTQY
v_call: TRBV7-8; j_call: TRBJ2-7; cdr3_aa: ASSLMGQAIYEQY
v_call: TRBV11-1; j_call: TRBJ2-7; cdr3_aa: ASSLFRSYEQY
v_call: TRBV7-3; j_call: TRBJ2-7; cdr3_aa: ASSLMSYEQY
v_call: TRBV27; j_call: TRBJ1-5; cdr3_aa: ASSSGGSNQPQH
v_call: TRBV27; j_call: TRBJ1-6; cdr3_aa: ASRRGGKGSPLH
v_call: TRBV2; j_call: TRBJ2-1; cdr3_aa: ASTSLAGGPGNEQF
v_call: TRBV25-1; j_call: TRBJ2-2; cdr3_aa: ASSPGGLNTGELF
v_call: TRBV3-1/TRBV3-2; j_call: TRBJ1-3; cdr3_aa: ASSQGQAGNTIY
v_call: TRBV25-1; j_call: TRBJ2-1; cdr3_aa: ATSRVTEQF
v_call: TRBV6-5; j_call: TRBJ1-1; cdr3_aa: ASYLGTGVNTEAF
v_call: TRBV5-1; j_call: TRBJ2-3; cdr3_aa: ASSLGGGGPHTDTQY
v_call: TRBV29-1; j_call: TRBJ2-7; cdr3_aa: SVEDNRNYEQY
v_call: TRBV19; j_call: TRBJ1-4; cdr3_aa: ASRDAAWQKLF
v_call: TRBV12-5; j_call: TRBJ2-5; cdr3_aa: ASGLVSGASTETQY
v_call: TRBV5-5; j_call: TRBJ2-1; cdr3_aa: ASSPAGTSGGYTYNEQF
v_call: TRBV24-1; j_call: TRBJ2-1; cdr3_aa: ATSDFGRGDNEQF
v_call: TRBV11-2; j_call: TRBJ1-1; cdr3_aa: ASSQDRTLAF
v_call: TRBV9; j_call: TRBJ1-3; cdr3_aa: ASSVGTGKQSGNTIY
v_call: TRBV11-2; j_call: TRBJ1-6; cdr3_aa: ASSLAGGDSPLH
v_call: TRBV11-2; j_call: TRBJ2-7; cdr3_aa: ASSSNRGYSEQY
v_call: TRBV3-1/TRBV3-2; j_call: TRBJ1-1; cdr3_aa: ASSPNREWGRAI
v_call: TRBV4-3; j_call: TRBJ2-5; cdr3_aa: ASSQVGGSWETQY
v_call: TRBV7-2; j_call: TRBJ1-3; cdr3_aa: ASSRTMGSGNTIY
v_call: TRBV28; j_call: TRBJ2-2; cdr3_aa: ASRPSRGHTGELF
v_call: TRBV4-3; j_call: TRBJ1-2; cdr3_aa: ASSQGSSGTGGSHGYT